A few counts support the clone carrying this T cell receptor beta chain. The antigen is unknown. This sample is drawn from a study of cytomegalovirus exposure and HLA in healthy donors. Study-wide results and caveats: The records held CMV serostatus as the only immune exposure information.

Germline V lookup: CDR1 MNHNS, CDR2 SASEGT. The CDR3 consists of 14 residues. J lost 7 bases, V lost 6 bases, and 7 bases had no gene match. PCR involved 60 Vbeta and 13 Jbeta primers. Libraries were prepared by immunoSEQ multiplex PCR; TCRdb keeps only in-frame clonotypes and omits some of them. This sample has about 80,000 clones, with approximately 67% found just once. The V and J genes are TRBV6-1 and TRBJ2-1, with 9 nucleotides matching TRBD2. This receptor was obtained from a male donor in good health and CMV-seropositive. Sequencing was performed on PBMCs. The CDR3 is CASRYSGGGNEQFF. The DNA of the CDR3 is TGTGCCAGCAGGTATAGCGGGGGTGGGAATGAGCAGTTCTTC.